This TCR beta chain was captured by sequencing in a study of CD8 T cells in ankylosing spondylitis. Quantitative 5'-RACE with molecular barcodes generated TCR beta libraries. A single record per CDR3 protein comes from TCRdb applying MiXCR to the 5' RACE reads. The sample has hundreds of thousands of distinct CDR3 sequences, 8.6% seen once; the top ten hold over 6.5%. CDR1 and CDR2 from the germline V gene are SGHTA and FQGNSA. This CDR3 has 13 amino acids. V shed 8 bases and J shed 6 bases, with 11 bases lying between them. Study outcomes and limitations: Reported data indicate significant enrichment of disease-linked clones within matched ankylosing spondylitis synovial fluid. Seemingly distinctive of ankylosing spondylitis blood was a TCR beta motif formed by eight highly homologous variants.

This clonotype was counted ten times or more. Its specificity is unknown. The chain recombines TRBV7-2 with TRBJ1-6; D possibly corresponds to TRBD1 (6 bases). This TCR came from a male donor with ankylosing spondylitis or in good health (not recorded which). Sequences were obtained from blood, either unsorted or a sorted T cell fraction (not recorded which). The CDR3 protein is CASSGAGNSPLHF. Written as DNA, the CDR3 is TGTGCCAGCTCAGGGGCGGGTAATTCACCCCTCCACTTT.